These T cell receptor beta chains were read from a single sample in a study of cytomegalovirus exposure and HLA in healthy donors. Measured with immunoSEQ multiplex PCR; TCRdb has only the in-frame clones, and not every one. Here the sample spans roughly 100,000 clones, less than 9.5% being singletons. The sequencing input was PBMCs. These receptors all come from a man between 50 and 59 years old in good health and CMV-seropositive. Each CDR3 is given with its conserved first and last residue. A D gene is named only where the DNA matches it firmly. Size is stated for part of the rows, as once, few or many counts, or as a class when the clone is expanded.

- TRBJ1-1 TRBV6-5 - 13 CASSERMTSGAFF TGTGCCAGCAGTGAAAGAATGACTTCTGGAGCTTTCTTT
TRBD1 TRBJ2-7 TRBV5-8 - 17 CASSFSRDREEFHEQYF TGTGCCAGCAGCTTTTCCCGGGACAGGGAGGAATTTCACGAGCAGTACTTC
TRBD2 TRBJ2-7 TRBV27 few 19 CASSGKGVAGVGRAYEQYF TGTGCCAGCAGTGGAAAGGGGGTAGCGGGAGTGGGAAGAGCCTACGAGCAGTACTTC
- TRBJ1-5 TRBV2 - 15 CASKTDSNSNQPQHF TGTGCCAGCAAAACGGACAGTAATAGCAATCAGCCCCAGCATTTT
- TRBJ2-3 TRBV30 few 15 CASARGPQPLDTQYF TGTGCCTCGGCAAGAGGGCCACAGCCCCTCGATACGCAGTATTTT
- TRBJ2-2 TRBV29-1 few 14 CSVPLAGNTGELFF TGCAGCGTGCCACTAGCAGGAAACACCGGGGAGCTGTTTTTT
- TRBJ2-5 TRBV7-9 - 17 CASRREVDRGIQETQYF TGTGCCAGCAGACGGGAGGTGGATAGGGGGATCCAAGAGACCCAGTACTTC
TRBD2 TRBJ2-7 TRBV5-6 few 16 CASSKARLAGIYEQYF TGTGCCAGCAGCAAAGCTCGACTAGCGGGTATCTACGAGCAGTACTTC
- TRBJ2-1 TRBV11-2 - 18 CASSLKFLANLLENEQFF TGTGCCAGCAGCTTAAAGTTTCTAGCGAATCTCCTCGAGAATGAGCAGTTCTTC
TRBD1 TRBJ2-7 TRBV5-6 - 13 CASSYDRAHEQYF TGTGCCAGCAGTTATGACAGGGCCCACGAGCAGTACTTC
TRBD2 TRBJ2-1 TRBV7-2 - 15 CASSMRERWYNEQFF TGTGCCAGCAGCATGCGGGAGAGGTGGTACAATGAGCAGTTCTTC
TRBD1 TRBJ2-3 TRBV18 few 15 CASSRTGPSTDTQYF TGTGCCAGCTCCCGGACAGGGCCTAGCACAGATACGCAGTATTTT
- TRBJ1-6 TRBV5-1 few 14 CASSLVPGNSPLHF TGCGCCAGCAGCTTGGTTCCGGGGAATTCACCCCTCCACTTT
TRBD1 TRBJ1-2 TRBV27 - 14 CASSLRGRAYGYTF TGTGCCAGCAGTTTAAGGGGGCGGGCCTATGGCTACACCTTC
- TRBJ1-5 TRBV30 - 16 CAWSGPRYNSNQPQHF TGTGCCTGGAGTGGGCCTCGATACAATAGCAATCAGCCCCAGCATTTT
- TRBJ2-1 TRBV1 - 19 CTSSQDTLAGGLRDNEQFF TGCACCAGCAGCCAAGATACCCTAGCGGGAGGGCTTCGAGACAATGAGCAGTTCTTC
TRBD1 TRBJ2-7 TRBV18 few 14 CASSPDRVTYEQYF TGTGCCAGCTCACCCGACAGGGTTACGTACGAGCAGTACTTC
TRBD2 TRBJ2-5 TRBV4-2 few 16 CASSRGGNPIQETQYF TGTGCCAGCAGCAGGGGAGGGAACCCCATCCAAGAGACCCAGTACTTC
- TRBJ2-7 TRBV10-2 - 15 CASTNNAGGFYEQYF TGCGCCAGCACTAATAACGCGGGTGGCTTCTACGAGCAGTACTTC
- TRBJ2-2 TRBV7-9 few 13 CARSSTTSGELFF TGTGCCAGAAGCTCGACAACTTCCGGGGAGCTGTTTTTT
TRBD1 TRBJ1-2 TRBV4-1 - 16 CASSQEGQGFSYGYTF TGCGCCAGCAGCCAAGAGGGACAGGGGTTCTCCTATGGCTACACCTTC
TRBD2 TRBJ2-1 TRBV12-5 - 17 CASGLLPTSGKFGEQFF TGTGCTAGTGGTTTGCTACCCACTAGCGGGAAGTTCGGTGAGCAGTTCTTC
TRBD1 TRBJ1-2 TRBV29-1 few 12 CSVASGGPSYTF TGCAGCGTGGCCTCAGGGGGACCGAGCTACACCTTC
TRBD2 TRBJ2-2 TRBV2 - 14 CASKASGNTGELFF TGTGCCAGCAAGGCTAGCGGTAACACCGGGGAGCTGTTTTTT
- TRBJ1-1 TRBV28 once 14 CASSLPLQGTEAFF TGTGCCAGCAGTTTACCCTTACAGGGCACTGAAGCTTTCTTT
TRBD1 TRBJ1-1 TRBV19 few 14 CASSVRQGNTEAFF TGTGCCAGTAGTGTTCGACAGGGGAACACTGAAGCTTTCTTT
- TRBJ2-7 TRBV6-4 - 15 CASSGQVKVAYEQYF TGTGCCAGCAGTGGTCAGGTAAAGGTTGCCTACGAGCAGTACTTC
- TRBJ1-1 TRBV27 - 15 CASSSWGVGNTEAFF TGTGCCAGCAGTTCCTGGGGGGTCGGGAACACTGAAGCTTTCTTT
TRBD1 TRBJ2-5 TRBV28 - 15 CASSDTQGPQETQYF TGTGCCAGCAGCGATACACAGGGGCCCCAAGAGACCCAGTACTTC
- TRBJ1-1 TRBV29-1 - 11 CSVNRGFEAFF TGCAGCGTTAACAGAGGGTTTGAAGCTTTCTTT
- TRBJ2-1 TRBV11-3 - 15 CASSPGGGGNNEQFF TGTGCCAGCAGCCCCGGAGGGGGCGGAAACAATGAGCAGTTCTTC
- TRBJ2-7 TRBV30 - 13 CAWSEGVNYEQYF TGTGCCTGGAGTGAAGGGGTAAATTACGAGCAGTACTTC
TRBD1 TRBJ1-5 TRBV19 - 16 CASSIGTGVGNQPQHF TGTGCCAGTAGTATTGGGACAGGGGTGGGCAATCAGCCCCAGCATTTT
TRBD2 TRBJ2-3 TRBV2 many 16 CASSAPGGRITATQYF TGTGCCAGCAGTGCTCCGGGGGGGCGAATTACGGCTACGCAGTATTTT
TRBD1 TRBJ1-1 TRBV10-3 few 16 CAISPLRTGENTEAFF TGTGCCATCAGTCCCTTAAGGACAGGGGAAAACACTGAAGCTTTCTTT
- TRBJ2-1 TRBV5-4 few 17 CASSLGGGRGAYNEQFF TGTGCCAGCAGCTTGGGAGGTGGTAGAGGCGCCTACAATGAGCAGTTCTTC
TRBD1 TRBJ2-7 TRBV28 many 14 CASRPGGPADEQYF TGTGCCAGCAGGCCAGGGGGCCCGGCCGACGAGCAGTACTTC
- TRBJ2-7 TRBV6-1 - 11 CASSSRAGQYF TGTGCCAGCTCAAGTCGGGCGGGGCAGTACTTC
- TRBJ2-1 TRBV7-8 few 12 CASSLAFETQFF TGTGCCAGCAGCTTAGCTTTCGAGACACAGTTCTTC
- TRBJ1-1 TRBV2 few 14 CASSEAGVNTEAFF TGTGCCAGCAGTGAAGCCGGGGTGAACACTGAAGCTTTCTTT
- TRBJ2-7 TRBV19 - 17 CASSIPGTGPSSYEQYF TGTGCCAGTAGTATTCCCGGTACAGGACCTTCCTCCTACGAGCAGTACTTC
- TRBJ1-1 TRBV28 - 15 CASSLFGDHGTEAFF TGTGCCAGCAGTTTGTTCGGGGATCACGGCACTGAAGCTTTCTTT
TRBD1 TRBJ1-2 TRBV7-2 few 15 CASSLGQGLSYGYTF TGTGCCAGCAGCTTAGGACAGGGGTTATCCTATGGCTACACCTTC
- TRBJ1-5 TRBV6-1 few 13 CASSTQVGQPQHF TGTGCCAGCAGCACCCAGGTAGGACAGCCCCAGCATTTT
TRBD1 TRBJ1-4 TRBV5-6 few 15 CASSSQGAGTTGLFF TGTGCCAGCAGCTCTCAGGGGGCGGGTACGACGGGGCTGTTTTTT
- TRBJ2-1 TRBV9 - 12 CASSDGGVEQFF TGTGCCAGCAGCGACGGAGGCGTTGAGCAGTTCTTC
TRBD2 TRBJ2-3 TRBV28 - 16 CASSLASGSFTDTQYF TGTGCCAGCAGTTTAGCTAGCGGGAGTTTCACAGATACGCAGTATTTT
TRBD2 TRBJ2-1 TRBV7-2 few 13 CASRSAGAYEQFF TGTGCCAGTCGATCAGCGGGAGCGTATGAGCAGTTCTTC
TRBD1 TRBJ2-2 TRBV14 - 15 CASSQAGTGSGELFF TGTGCCAGCAGCCAGGCCGGGACAGGGTCCGGGGAGCTGTTTTTT
- TRBJ2-7 TRBV4-3 - 17 CASSPRTGRIPGVEQYF TGCGCCAGCAGCCCACGTACAGGGCGGATCCCTGGGGTCGAGCAGTACTTC
- TRBJ2-3 TRBV4-1 few 17 CASSQDIWGATTDTQYF TGCGCCAGCAGCCAAGATATTTGGGGAGCCACCACAGATACGCAGTATTTT
- TRBJ2-3 TRBV11-3 few 14 CASSLGGPTDTQYF TGTGCCAGCAGCCTTGGAGGGCCAACAGATACGCAGTATTTT
TRBD1 TRBJ1-4 TRBV4-3 - 16 CASSLNLGQGKEKLFF TGCGCCAGCAGCTTGAACTTGGGACAGGGTAAAGAAAAACTGTTTTTT
- TRBJ1-1 TRBV6-1 few 14 CATARTALNTEAFF TGTGCCACCGCACGGACAGCCTTGAACACTGAAGCTTTCTTT
- TRBJ1-2 TRBV7-9 few 13 CASSSLANYGYTF TGTGCCAGCAGCTCCCTAGCTAACTATGGCTACACCTTC